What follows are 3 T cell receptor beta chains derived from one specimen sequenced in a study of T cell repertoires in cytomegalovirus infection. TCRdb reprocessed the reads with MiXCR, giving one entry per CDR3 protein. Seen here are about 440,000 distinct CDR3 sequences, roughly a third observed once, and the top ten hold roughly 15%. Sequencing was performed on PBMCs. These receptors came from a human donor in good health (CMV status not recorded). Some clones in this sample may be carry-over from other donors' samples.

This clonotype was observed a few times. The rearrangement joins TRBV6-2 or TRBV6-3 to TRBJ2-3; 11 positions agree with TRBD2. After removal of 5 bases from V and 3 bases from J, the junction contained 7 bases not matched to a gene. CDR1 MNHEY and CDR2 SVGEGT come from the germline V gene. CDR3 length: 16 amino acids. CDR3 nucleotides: TGTGCCAGCAGTAAAAATAGCGGGGGGGAAACAGATACGCAGTATTTT. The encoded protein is CASSKNSGGETDTQYF.

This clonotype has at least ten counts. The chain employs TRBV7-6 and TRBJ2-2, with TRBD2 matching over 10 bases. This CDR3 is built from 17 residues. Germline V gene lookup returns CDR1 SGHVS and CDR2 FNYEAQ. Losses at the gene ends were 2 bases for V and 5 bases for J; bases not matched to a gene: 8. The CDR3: CASSLTLAGGPTGELFF. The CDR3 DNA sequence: TGTGCCAGCAGCTTAACTTTAGCGGGGGGACCTACCGGGGAGCTGTTTTTT.

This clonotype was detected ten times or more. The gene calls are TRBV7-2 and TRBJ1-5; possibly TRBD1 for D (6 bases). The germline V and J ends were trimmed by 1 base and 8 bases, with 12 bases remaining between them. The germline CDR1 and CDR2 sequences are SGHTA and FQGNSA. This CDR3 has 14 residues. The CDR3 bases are TGTGCCAGCAGCTTAGTACAGGGTAATAAGCCCCAGCATTTT. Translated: CASSLVQGNKPQHF.